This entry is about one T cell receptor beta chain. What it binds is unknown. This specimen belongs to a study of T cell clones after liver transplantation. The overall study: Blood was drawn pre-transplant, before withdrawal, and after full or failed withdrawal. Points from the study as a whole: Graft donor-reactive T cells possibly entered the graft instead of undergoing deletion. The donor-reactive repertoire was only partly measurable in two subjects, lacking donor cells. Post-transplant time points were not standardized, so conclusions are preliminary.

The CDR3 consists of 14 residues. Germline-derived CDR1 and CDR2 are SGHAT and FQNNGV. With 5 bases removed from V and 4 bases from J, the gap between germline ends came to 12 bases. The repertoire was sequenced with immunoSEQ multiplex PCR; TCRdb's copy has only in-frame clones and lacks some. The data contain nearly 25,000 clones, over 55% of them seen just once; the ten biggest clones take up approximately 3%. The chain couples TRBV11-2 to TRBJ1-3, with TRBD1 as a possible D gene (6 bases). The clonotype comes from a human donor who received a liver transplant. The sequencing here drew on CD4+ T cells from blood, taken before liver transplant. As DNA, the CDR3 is TGTGCCAGCAGCCCAGGGGTAGGCGGAAACACCATATATTTT. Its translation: CASSPGVGGNTIYF.